Detailed here is one T cell receptor (beta chain). This entry is derived from a study of cytomegalovirus exposure and HLA in healthy donors. Use of 60 Vbeta and 13 Jbeta primers characterized the PCR. Repertoires were generated with immunoSEQ multiplex PCR, while TCRdb's copy carries only in-frame clones and drops some. The sample contains over 150,000 clones, 79% of which appear only once. The V gene's germline CDR1 is LGHNA and CDR2 YSLEER. V lost 3 bases and J lost 2; bases outside the gene matches: 7. The CDR3 has 16 residues. This TCR was recovered from a girl between 5 and 17 years old in good health and CMV-seropositive. The sample comprised PBMCs. The V call is TRBV4-3, the J call TRBJ1-2; 9 nucleotides match TRBD1. The CDR3 DNA reads as TGCGCCAGCAGCCACGTAGGGACAGGGAAAAACTATGGCTACACCTTC. Encoded protein: CASSHVGTGKNYGYTF.